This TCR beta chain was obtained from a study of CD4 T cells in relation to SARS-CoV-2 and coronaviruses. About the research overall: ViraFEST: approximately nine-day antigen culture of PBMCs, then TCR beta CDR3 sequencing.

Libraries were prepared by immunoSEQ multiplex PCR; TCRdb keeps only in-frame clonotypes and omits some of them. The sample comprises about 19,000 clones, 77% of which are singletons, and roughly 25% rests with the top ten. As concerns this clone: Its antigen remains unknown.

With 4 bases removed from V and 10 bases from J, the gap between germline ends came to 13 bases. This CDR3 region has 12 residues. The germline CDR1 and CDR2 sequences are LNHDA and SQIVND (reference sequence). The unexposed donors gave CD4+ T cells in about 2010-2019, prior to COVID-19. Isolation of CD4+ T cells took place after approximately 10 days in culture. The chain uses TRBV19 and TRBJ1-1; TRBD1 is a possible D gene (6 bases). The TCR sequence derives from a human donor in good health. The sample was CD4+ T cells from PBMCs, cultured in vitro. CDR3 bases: TGTGCCAGTAGTACGCCCACAGGGTCAGCTTTCTTT. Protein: CASSTPTGSAFF.